The present T cell receptor (beta chain) was sequenced within a study of cytomegalovirus exposure and HLA in healthy donors (dated 2017 in TCRdb). Notes on the research overall: A later analysis indicated that the 120 validation repertoires were generated on the platform also employed for the 700 or so repertoires of the first cohort. To predict cytomegalovirus infection status, the study brought together high-throughput TCR immunosequencing, statistical association of individual TCRs with disease status, and machine learning. The study aimed to test whether signatures of past pathogen exposure could be identified by cataloging public T cell receptors. Besides the first cohort of roughly 660 subjects, a separate validation cohort made up of roughly 120 different subjects was used. The paper as a whole reports these results and caveats: The classifier was reported to diagnose cytomegalovirus status with high specificity and sensitivity in both the original cohort and the validation cohort. While some public TCRs were present in many individuals, most TCR sequences turned up only very rarely across donors. The study gave a list of about 150 TCR beta chains associated with cytomegalovirus. A later analysis lacked HLA typing for the validation cohort, so it scored co-occurrence in that cohort across all 110 or so repertoires. Of the cluster scores, approximately 95% were above 0 in a later analysis, which found that TCRs clustered in the first cohort also tended to co-occur in the roughly 130 validation repertoires. According to the authors, the approach could potentially be generalized to other disease states and immunological phenotypes. A few of the identified cytomegalovirus-associated TCR beta chains were confirmed in vitro to be specific for cytomegalovirus antigens.

Donors formed part of the validation cohort, which comprised over a hundred subjects and was distinct from the first cohort of some 700 subjects. Library prep was done by the immunoSEQ multiplex PCR assay. Regarding the original processing steps: A statistical classification framework was built for diagnosing cytomegalovirus status from the catalog of TCR beta chain sequences. TCRdb holds this immuneACCESS table with in-frame rearrangements only. Some clones are missing; in checked studies, unresolved V genes explain under half, and the rest has no known cause. From that table come the V and J calls and clone size; the DNA was used to work out D and trimming. The sample table shows 200,000 to 250,000 clones, and around 87% are seen once. About 2% of the sample comes from the top ten. Worth noting for this clone: Which antigen it targets is not known. Qualities for individual bases were not recorded, and no much larger clone is one base off.

The CDR3 holds 15 amino acids from the cysteine to the phenylalanine. Of all the DNA, just the CDR3 is kept, 45 bases in frame from base 1. The V end loses 4 bases and the J end loses 1 base, and a stretch of 12 bases separates them. The germline V gene provides CDR1 SGHRS and CDR2 YFSETQ. The chain is encoded by TRBV5-1 joined to TRBJ1-3; TRBD1 could be the D gene, as 6 bases match. Input material: PBMCs. The TCR originated in a young woman in good health and CMV-seropositive. The CDR3 protein is CASSMTGYSGNTIYF. The bases are TGCGCCAGCAGCATGACAGGTTATTCTGGAAACACCATATATTTT.